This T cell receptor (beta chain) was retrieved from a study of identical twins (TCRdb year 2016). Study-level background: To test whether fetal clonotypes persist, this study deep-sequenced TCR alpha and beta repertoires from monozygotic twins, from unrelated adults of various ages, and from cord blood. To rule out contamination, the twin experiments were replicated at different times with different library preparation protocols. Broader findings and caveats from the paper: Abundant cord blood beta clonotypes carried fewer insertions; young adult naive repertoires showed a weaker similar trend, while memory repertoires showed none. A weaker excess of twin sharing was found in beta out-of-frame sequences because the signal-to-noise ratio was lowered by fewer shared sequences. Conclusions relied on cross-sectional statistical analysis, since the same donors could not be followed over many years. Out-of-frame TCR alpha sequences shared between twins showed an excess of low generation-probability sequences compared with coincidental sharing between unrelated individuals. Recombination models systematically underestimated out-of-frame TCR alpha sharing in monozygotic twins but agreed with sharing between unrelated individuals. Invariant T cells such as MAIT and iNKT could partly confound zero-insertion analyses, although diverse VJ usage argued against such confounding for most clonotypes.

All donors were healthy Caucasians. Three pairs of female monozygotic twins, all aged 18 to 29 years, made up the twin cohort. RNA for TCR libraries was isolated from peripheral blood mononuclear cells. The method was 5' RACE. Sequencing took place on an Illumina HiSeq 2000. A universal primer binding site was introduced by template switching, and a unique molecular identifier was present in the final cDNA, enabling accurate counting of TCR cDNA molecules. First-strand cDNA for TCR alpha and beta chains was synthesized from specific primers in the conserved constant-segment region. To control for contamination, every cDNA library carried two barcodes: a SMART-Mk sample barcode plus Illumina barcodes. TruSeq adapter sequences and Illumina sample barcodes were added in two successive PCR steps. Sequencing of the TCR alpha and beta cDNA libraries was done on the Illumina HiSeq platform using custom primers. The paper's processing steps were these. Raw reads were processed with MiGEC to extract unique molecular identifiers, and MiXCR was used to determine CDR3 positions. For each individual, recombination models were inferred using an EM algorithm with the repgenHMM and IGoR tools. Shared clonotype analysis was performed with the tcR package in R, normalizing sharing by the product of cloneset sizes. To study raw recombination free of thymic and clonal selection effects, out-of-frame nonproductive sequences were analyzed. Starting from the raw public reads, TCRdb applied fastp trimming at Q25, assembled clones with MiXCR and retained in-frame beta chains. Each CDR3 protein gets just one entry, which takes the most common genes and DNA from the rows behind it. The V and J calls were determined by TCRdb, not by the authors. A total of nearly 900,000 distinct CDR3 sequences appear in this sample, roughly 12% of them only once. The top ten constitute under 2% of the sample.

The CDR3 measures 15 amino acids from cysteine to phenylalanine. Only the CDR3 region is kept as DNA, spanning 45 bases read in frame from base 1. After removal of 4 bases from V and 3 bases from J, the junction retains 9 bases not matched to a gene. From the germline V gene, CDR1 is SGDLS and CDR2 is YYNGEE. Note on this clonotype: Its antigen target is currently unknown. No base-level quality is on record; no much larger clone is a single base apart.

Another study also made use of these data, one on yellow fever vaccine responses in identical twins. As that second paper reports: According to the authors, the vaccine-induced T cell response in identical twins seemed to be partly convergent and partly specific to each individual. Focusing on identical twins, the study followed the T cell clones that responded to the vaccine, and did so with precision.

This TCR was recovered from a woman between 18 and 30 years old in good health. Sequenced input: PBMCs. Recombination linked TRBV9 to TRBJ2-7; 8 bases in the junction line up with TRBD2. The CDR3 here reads CASSPTAGGSYEQYF. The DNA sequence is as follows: TGTGCCAGCAGCCCAACTGCGGGGGGTAGCTACGAGCAGTACTTC.